This T cell receptor beta chain was recovered during a study of blood T cell repertoires in COVID-19. Overall study context: Collection of acute and convalescent COVID-19 samples took place in the United States, Italy and Spain. T cells, B-cell-depleted T cells, or PBMCs provided the cDNA or gDNA that served as material.

How the authors handled the data: Reference gene primers were amplified, and this amplification served to estimate nucleated cell counts. TCRdb keeps only in-frame clones here, not all; method: immunoSEQ multiplex PCR. V, J and clone size derive from that table, while D and trimming were established from the DNA sequence. The data contain about 100,000 clones, 70% to 90% of them singletons. Germline CDR1 reads MNHEY; CDR2 reads SVGAGI. The CDR3 spans 14 residues. The V end lost 10 bases, the J end lost 1 base, and 16 bases lay between the germline ends. The receptor's source is a man aged 50 to 60 with active COVID-19. The chain carries TRBV6-5 and TRBJ1-1, with a possible D match to TRBD1 (5 bases). Material: peripheral blood. CDR3 bases: TGTGCCACCGGTCAAGGGGCATGGAACACTGAAGCTTTCTTT. It translates to CATGQGAWNTEAFF.